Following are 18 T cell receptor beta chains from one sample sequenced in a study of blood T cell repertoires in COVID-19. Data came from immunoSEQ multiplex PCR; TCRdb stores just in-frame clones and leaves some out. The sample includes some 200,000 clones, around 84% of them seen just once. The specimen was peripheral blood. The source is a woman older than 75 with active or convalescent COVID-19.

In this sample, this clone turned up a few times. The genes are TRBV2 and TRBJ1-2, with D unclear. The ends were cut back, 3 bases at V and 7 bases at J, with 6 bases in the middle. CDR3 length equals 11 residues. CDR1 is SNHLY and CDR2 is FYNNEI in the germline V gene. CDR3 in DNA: TGTGCCAGCAGTGATCGGGTTGGCTACACCTTC. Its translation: CASSDRVGYTF.

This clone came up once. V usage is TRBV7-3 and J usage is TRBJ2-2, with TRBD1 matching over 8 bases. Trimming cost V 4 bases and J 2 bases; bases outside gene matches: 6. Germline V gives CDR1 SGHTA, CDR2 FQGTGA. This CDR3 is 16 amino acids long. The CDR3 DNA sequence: TGTGCCAGCAGCTGGACGGGACAGGAAAACACCGGGGAGCTGTTTTTT. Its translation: CASSWTGQENTGELFF.

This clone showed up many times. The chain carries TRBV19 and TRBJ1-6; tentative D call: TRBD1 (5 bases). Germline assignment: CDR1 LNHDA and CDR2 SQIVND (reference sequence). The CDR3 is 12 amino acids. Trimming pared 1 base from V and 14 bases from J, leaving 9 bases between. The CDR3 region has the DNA TGTGCCAGTAGTATAGGAGGACACACCCTCCACTTT. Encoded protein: CASSIGGHTLHF.

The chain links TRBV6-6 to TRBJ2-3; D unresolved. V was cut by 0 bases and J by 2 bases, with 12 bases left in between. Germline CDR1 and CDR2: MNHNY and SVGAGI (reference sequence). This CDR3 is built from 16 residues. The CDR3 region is CASSYSPKSNTDTQYF. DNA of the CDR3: TGTGCCAGCAGTTACTCCCCGAAGAGTAACACAGATACGCAGTATTTT.

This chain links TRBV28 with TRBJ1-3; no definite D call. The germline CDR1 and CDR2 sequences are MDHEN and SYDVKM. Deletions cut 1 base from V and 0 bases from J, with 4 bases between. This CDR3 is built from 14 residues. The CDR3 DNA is TGTGCCAGCAGTTTATCCTCCTCTGGAAACACCATATATTTT. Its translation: CASSLSSSGNTIYF.

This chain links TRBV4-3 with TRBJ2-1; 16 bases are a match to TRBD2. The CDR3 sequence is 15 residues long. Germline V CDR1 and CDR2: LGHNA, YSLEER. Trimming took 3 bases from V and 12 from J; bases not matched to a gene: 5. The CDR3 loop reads CASSQGLAGGVGQFF. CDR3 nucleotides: TGCGCCAGCAGCCAGGGACTAGCGGGGGGGGTAGGGCAGTTCTTC.

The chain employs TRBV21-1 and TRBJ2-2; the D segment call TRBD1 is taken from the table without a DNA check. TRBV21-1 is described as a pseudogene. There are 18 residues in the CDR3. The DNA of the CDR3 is TGTGCCAGCAGCGGGGGGAAAACGGACAGGGTTTTCACCGGGGAGCTGTTTTTT. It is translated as CASSGGKTDRVFTGELFF.

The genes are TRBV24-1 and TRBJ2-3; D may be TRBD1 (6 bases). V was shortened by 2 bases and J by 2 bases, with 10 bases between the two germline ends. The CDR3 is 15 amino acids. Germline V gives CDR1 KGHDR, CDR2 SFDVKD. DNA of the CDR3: TGTGCCACCAGTGATTCCCAGGGGTTCACAGATACGCAGTATTTT. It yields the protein CATSDSQGFTDTQYF.

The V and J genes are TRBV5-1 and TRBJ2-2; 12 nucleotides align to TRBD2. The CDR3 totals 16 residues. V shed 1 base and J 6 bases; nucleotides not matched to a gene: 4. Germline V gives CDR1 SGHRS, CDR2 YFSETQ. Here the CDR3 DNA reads TGCGCCAGCAGCTTGTCGACTAGCGGGAGTTCCGGGGAGCTGTTTTTT. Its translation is CASSLSTSGSSGELFF.

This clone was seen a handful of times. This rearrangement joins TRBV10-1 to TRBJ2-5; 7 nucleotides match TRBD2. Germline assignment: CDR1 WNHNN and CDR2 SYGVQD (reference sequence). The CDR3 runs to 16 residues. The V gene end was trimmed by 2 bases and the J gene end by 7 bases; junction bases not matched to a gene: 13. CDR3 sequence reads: CASSEAGSPRGVTQYF. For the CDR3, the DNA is TGCGCCAGCAGTGAGGCTGGGTCGCCACGGGGGGTGACCCAGTACTTC.

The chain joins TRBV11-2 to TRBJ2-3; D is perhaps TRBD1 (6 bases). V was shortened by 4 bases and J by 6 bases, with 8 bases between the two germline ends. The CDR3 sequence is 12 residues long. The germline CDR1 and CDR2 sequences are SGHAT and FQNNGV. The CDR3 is CASSWQGDTQYF. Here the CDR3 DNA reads TGTGCCAGCAGCTGGCAGGGGGATACGCAGTATTTT.

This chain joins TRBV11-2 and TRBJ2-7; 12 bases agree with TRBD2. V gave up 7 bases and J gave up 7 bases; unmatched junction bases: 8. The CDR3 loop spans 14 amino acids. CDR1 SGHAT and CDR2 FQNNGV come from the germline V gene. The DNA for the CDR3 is TGTGCCAGCACCCCCGGGACTAGCGGGTTGGAGCAGTACTTC. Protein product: CASTPGTSGLEQYF.

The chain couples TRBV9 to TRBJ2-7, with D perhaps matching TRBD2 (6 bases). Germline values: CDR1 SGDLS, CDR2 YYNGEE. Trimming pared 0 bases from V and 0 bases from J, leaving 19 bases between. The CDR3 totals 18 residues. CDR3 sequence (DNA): TGTGCCAGCAGCGTAGAAGATAGCGGCTTAGCCTTCTCCTACGAGCAGTACTTC. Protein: CASSVEDSGLAFSYEQYF.

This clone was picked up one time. DNA of the CDR3: TGTGCCAGCAGTTTATTTCCGGGGGGGCCCTACGAGCAGTACTTC. Protein sequence: CASSLFPGGPYEQYF. The chain links TRBV27 to TRBJ2-7, with 8 bases fitting TRBD2. With 1 base clipped from V and 2 bases from J, the junction kept 4 bases outside the gene matches. Germline V gives CDR1 MNHEY, CDR2 SMNVEV (reference sequence). The CDR3 runs 15 residues.

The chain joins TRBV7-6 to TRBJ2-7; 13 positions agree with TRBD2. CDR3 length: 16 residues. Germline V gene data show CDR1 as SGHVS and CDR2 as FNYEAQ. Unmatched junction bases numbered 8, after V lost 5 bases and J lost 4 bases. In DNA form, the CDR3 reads TGTGCCAGCAGCCTTTCCGGGACTAGCGGGACGTACGAGCAGTACTTC. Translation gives CASSLSGTSGTYEQYF.

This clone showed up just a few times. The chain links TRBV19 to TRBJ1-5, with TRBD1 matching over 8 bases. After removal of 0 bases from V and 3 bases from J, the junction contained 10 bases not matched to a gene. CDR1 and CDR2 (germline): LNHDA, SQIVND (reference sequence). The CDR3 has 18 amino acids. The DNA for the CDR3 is TGTGCCAGTAGTATAGACATTCACCCACAGGGGGACAATCAGCCCCAGCATTTT. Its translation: CASSIDIHPQGDNQPQHF.

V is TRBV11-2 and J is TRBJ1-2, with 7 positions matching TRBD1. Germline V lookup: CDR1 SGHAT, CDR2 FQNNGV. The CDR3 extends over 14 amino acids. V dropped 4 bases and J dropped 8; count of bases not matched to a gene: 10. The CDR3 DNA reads TGTGCCAGCAGCTCCCTGACAGGGTCGAAGGGCTACACCTTC. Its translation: CASSSLTGSKGYTF.

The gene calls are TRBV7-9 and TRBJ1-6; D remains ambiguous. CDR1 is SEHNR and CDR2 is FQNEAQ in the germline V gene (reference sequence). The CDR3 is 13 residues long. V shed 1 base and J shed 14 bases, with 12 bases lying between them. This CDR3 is CASSLEGVGALHF. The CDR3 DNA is TGTGCCAGCAGCTTAGAGGGAGTTGGGGCCCTCCACTTT.